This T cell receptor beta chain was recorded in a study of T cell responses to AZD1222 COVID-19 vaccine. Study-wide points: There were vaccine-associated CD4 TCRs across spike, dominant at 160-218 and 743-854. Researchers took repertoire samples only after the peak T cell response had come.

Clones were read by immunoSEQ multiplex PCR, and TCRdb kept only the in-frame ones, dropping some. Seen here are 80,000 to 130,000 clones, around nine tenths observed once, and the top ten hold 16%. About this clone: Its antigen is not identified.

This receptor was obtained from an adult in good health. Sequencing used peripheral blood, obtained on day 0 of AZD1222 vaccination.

Here the CDR3 DNA reads TGTGCCAGCAGCCTCGGGGCGGGCCCACTAAATCAGCCCCAGCATTTT. It specifies CASSLGAGPLNQPQHF. The rearrangement joins TRBV3-1 (or the pseudogene TRBV3-2) to TRBJ1-5, with D tentatively TRBD1 (5 bases). The CDR3 spans 16 residues. V was clipped by 4 bases and J by 4 bases, with 17 bases between them. From germline, CDR1 is LGHDT and CDR2 YNNKEL (reference sequence).